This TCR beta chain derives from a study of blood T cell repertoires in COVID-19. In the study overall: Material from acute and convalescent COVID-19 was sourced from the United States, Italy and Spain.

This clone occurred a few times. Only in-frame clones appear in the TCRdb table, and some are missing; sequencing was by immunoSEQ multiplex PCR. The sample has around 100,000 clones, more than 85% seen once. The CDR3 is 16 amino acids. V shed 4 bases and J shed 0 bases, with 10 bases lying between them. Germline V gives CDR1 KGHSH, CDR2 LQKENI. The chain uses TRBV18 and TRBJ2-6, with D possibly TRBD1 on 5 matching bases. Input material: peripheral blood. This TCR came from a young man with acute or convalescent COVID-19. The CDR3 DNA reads TGTGCCAGCTCACAGTACAGGTTCTCTGGGGCCAACGTCCTGACTTTC. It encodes CASSQYRFSGANVLTF.